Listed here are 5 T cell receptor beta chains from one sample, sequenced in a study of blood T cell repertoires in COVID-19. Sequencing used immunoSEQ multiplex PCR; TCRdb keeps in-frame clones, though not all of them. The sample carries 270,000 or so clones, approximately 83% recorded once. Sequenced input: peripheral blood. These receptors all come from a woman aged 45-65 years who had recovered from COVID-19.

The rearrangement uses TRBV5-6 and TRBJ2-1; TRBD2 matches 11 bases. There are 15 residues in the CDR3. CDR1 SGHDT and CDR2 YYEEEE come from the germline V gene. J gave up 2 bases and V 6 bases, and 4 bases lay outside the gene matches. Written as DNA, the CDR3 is TGTGCCAGCACCCTTAGCGGGGGGGCCTACAATGAGCAGTTCTTC. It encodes CASTLSGGAYNEQFF. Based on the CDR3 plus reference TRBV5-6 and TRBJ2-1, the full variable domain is DAGVTQSPTHLIKTRGQQVTLRCSPKSGHDTVSWYQQALGQGPQFIFQYYEEEERQRGNFPDRFSGHQFPNYSSELNVNALLLGDSALYLCASTLSGGAYNEQFFGPGTRLTVL.

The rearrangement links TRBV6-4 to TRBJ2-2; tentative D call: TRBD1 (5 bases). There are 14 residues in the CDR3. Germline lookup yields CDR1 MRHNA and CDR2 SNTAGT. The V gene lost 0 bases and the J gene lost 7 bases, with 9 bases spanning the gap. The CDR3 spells CASSDSWGDGELFF. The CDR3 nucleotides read TGTGCCAGCAGTGACTCATGGGGCGACGGGGAGCTGTTTTTT.

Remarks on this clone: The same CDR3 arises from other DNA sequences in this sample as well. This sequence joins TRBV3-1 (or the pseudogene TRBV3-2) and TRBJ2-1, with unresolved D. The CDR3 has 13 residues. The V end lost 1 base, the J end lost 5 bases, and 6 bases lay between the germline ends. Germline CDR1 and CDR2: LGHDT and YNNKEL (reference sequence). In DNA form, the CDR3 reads TGTGCCAGCAGCCAAGGAGGAGACAATGAGCAGTTCTTC. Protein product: CASSQGGDNEQFF.

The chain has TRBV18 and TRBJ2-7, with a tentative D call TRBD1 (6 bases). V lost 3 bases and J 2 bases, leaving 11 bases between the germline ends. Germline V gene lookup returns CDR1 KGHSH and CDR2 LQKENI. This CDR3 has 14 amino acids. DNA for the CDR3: TGTGCCAGCTCACCTTACGGACAGACCTACGAGCAGTACTTC. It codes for CASSPYGQTYEQYF.

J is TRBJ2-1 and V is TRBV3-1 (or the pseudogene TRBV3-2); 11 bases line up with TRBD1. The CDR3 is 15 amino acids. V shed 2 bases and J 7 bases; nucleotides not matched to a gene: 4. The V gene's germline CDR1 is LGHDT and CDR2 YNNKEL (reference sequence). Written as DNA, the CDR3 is TGTGCCAGCAGCCAACCGGGACAGGGGGGTAATGAGCAGTTCTTC. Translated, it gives CASSQPGQGGNEQFF.